The 13 T cell receptor beta chains reported below all come from one sample, sequenced in a study of blood T cell repertoires in COVID-19. TCRdb's copy holds only in-frame clones and misses some; the assay was immunoSEQ multiplex PCR. The sample lists roughly 570,000 clones, around nine tenths occurring once. The material sequenced was peripheral blood. The receptors were gathered from a woman in her forties or fifties with COVID-19, enrolled during active disease.

This clone was detected once. The chain joins TRBV2 to TRBJ1-5, with no clear D. The germline V gene encodes CDR1 SNHLY and CDR2 FYNNEI. This CDR3 region has 12 residues. V gave up 6 bases and J gave up 6 bases, with 9 bases separating them. The CDR3: CASSLTGQPQHF. The CDR3 DNA follows: TGTGCCAGCAGCCTGACTGGTCAGCCCCAGCATTTT. Together with reference TRBV2 and TRBJ1-5, the CDR3 gives the full variable domain: EPEVTQTPSHQVTQMGQEVILRCVPISNHLYFYWYRQILGQKVEFLVSFYNNEISEKSEIFDDQFSVERPDGSNFTLKIRSTKLEDSAMYFCASSLTGQPQHFGDGTRLSIL.

CDR3 region: CASSPPGRGGSYEQYF. For the CDR3, the DNA is TGTGCCAGCTCACCACCGGGCCGGGGGGGTTCCTACGAGCAGTACTTC. V gene TRBV18 combines with J gene TRBJ2-7, with 8 bases aligning to TRBD2. The CDR3 extends over 16 amino acids. Per germline, CDR1 KGHSH and CDR2 LQKENI. V gave up 0 bases and J gave up 1 base; unmatched junction bases: 5.

As regards this clone: Other DNA variants within this sample encode the same CDR3. This sequence joins TRBV6-1 and TRBJ1-2, with no clear D. Germline V lookup: CDR1 MNHNS, CDR2 SASEGT. The CDR3 covers 12 residues. V lost 1 base and J lost 8, with 8 bases in between. CDR3 region: CASSEGPGGYTF. The CDR3 DNA is TGTGCCAGCAGTGAAGGACCGGGAGGCTACACCTTC.

The CDR3 DNA is TGCGCCAGCAGCCCTCGGGAGATGGGGACAGATACGCAGTATTTT. Translated, it gives CASSPREMGTDTQYF. J is TRBJ2-3 and V is TRBV5-1; a possible D gene is TRBD2 (6 bases). This CDR3 region has 15 residues. Between the trimmed V and J ends, which lost 4 bases and 3 bases, there was a span of 15 bases. Germline CDR1 and CDR2: SGHRS and YFSETQ.

The chain is built from TRBV2 and TRBJ1-2; D is unresolved. CDR1 is SNHLY and CDR2 is FYNNEI in the germline V gene. Trimming shortened V by 3 bases and J by 8 bases, and 10 bases separated the two germline ends. This CDR3 region has 12 residues. The CDR3 loop is CASSDLPEGYTF. The CDR3 nucleotides read TGTGCCAGCAGTGATCTTCCGGAGGGCTACACCTTC.

The chain uses TRBV18 and TRBJ1-2; 7 nucleotides match TRBD1. Trimming at V came to 4 bases and at J to 8 bases, leaving 10 bases not matched to a gene. This CDR3 has 14 amino acids. The germline gives CDR1 KGHSH, CDR2 LQKENI. Here the CDR3 DNA reads TGTGCCAGCTCACACGACAGGGAGCGTGGGGGCTACACCTTC. Protein: CASSHDRERGGYTF.

J is TRBJ1-1 and V is TRBV28; no firm D call. Per the germline V gene, CDR1 is MDHEN and CDR2 is SYDVKM. The CDR3 is 11 residues long. Trimming shortened V by 8 bases and J by 5 bases, and 9 bases separated the two germline ends. The CDR3 reads CASRGRTEAFF. CDR3 coding DNA: TGTGCCAGCCGAGGGAGGACTGAAGCTTTCTTT. The full variable domain, with the rest looked up from reference TRBV28 and TRBJ1-1, is DVKVTQSSRYLVKRTGEKVFLECVQDMDHENMFWYRQDPGLGLRLIYFSYDVKMKEKGDIPEGYSVSREKKERFSLILESASTNQTSMYLCASRGRTEAFFGQGTRLTVV.

The V call is TRBV5-4, the J call TRBJ2-3; 10 bases fit TRBD2. The V and J ends lost 0 bases and 6 bases, in that order; junction bases with no gene match: 7. Germline assignment: CDR1 SGHNT and CDR2 YYREEE (reference sequence). This CDR3 is built from 16 residues. CDR3 sequence reads: CASSLVAGGSSDTQYF. The CDR3 DNA reads as TGTGCCAGCAGCTTGGTAGCGGGGGGATCATCCGATACGCAGTATTTT.

This chain links TRBV7-2 with TRBJ2-7; 14 bases map to TRBD2. The CDR3 has 17 residues. CDR1 and CDR2 (germline): SGHTA, FQGNSA. J gave up 2 bases and V 5 bases, and 8 bases lay outside the gene matches. The DNA for the CDR3 is TGTGCCAGCAGCCTCCGTGAGACTAGCGGGGGGGCCTACGAGCAGTACTTC. It translates to CASSLRETSGGAYEQYF.

The chain has TRBV2 and TRBJ2-1; TRBD2 matches at 12 bases. After removal of 2 bases from V and 14 bases from J, the junction contained 7 bases not matched to a gene. Looked up from germline, CDR1 is SNHLY and CDR2 is FYNNEI. This CDR3 spans 14 amino acids. CDR3 region: CASSERASGGVEFF. The CDR3 coding sequence is TGTGCCAGCAGTGAAAGGGCTAGCGGGGGGGTGGAGTTCTTC.

The rearrangement uses TRBV20-1 and TRBJ2-7; no clear D. In germline, CDR1 is DFQATT, CDR2 SNEGSKA (reference sequence). The CDR3 consists of 11 residues. V was shortened by 5 bases and J by 3 bases, with 8 bases between the two germline ends. The CDR3 nucleotides are TGCAGTGCTGTGAACGGCTACGAGCAGTACTTC. Translation: CSAVNGYEQYF.

This clone was counted once. The chain couples TRBV5-6 to TRBJ1-4, with D possibly being TRBD1 (6 bases). The germline gives CDR1 SGHDT, CDR2 YYEEEE. CDR3 length: 13 amino acids. V was trimmed by 3 bases and J by 8 bases, leaving 11 bases between them. The CDR3 region is CASSSQGIEKLFF. The CDR3 DNA reads TGTGCCAGCAGCTCACAGGGAATCGAAAAACTGTTTTTT.

The chain couples TRBV9 to TRBJ2-1; maybe TRBD2 (7 bases). Germline V CDR1 and CDR2: SGDLS, YYNGEE. The CDR3 spans 15 residues. Trimming stripped 3 bases from V and 9 bases from J, with 19 bases between. The CDR3 nucleotides read TGTGCCAGCAGCGCCCTCGTGGGGGGGGCCTTTGAGCAGTTCTTC. Residues: CASSALVGGAFEQFF.